Reported below is one T cell receptor beta chain. Antigen specificity is unknown. The entry originates in a study of molecular identifiers for immune sequencing clone quantification. Study at large: In replicates, the authors split RNA from roughly 20,000 or 100,000 naive CD8 cells five ways and sequenced four.

Overall study results and limits: Spiked TCR RNA from one Jurkat cell reportedly showed up when mixed among around 1 million naive cells.

CDR1 is WSHSY and CDR2 is SAAADI in the germline V gene. The V end lost 0 bases, the J end lost 3 bases, and 10 bases lay between the germline ends. The CDR3 totals 15 residues. Previously published methods and listed TCR primers were used for the bulk TCR libraries. TCRdb analysed the PCR reads with MiXCR anew, one entry per CDR3 protein. The profile covers some 590,000 distinct CDR3 sequences, with roughly 27% appearing a single time and 0.7% to 0.95% taken by the ten largest. Sorted inputs of 20,000 to 1,000,000 cells, with 10%, 30% or 50% RNA, yielded naive CD8 libraries. The sequenced sample was naive CD8+ T cells from blood, with Jurkat cell RNA spiked in. Subset defined: FACS-sorted CD8+CD4-CCR7+CD45RA+ naive T cells. The sequence was collected from a human donor in good health. Some libraries in this study had Jurkat cell RNA spiked in. The chain has TRBV10-2 and TRBJ2-3; D tentatively reads TRBD1 or TRBD2 (6 bases each). The CDR3 loop reads CASSESGGGTDTQYF. In DNA form, the CDR3 reads TGCGCCAGCAGTGAGTCTGGAGGGGGAACAGATACGCAGTATTTT.